This TCR beta chain was observed in a study of blood T cell repertoires in COVID-19. Overall study context: The origin of the acute and convalescent COVID-19 samples was the United States, Italy and Spain. The cDNA or gDNA used as material had been derived from T cells, B-cell-depleted T cells, or PBMCs.

Under the authors' procedure: Scientists estimated how many nucleated cells there were by amplifying reference gene primers. Sequenced by immunoSEQ multiplex PCR; TCRdb stores in-frame clones only, minus some. V, J and clone size are those of that table, while D and trimming were read from the DNA. This sample has 180,000 or so clones, with roughly four fifths found just once. V was clipped by 7 bases and J by 2 bases, with 12 bases between them. From germline, CDR1 is SNHLY and CDR2 FYNNEI. CDR3 size: 15 residues. This chain uses TRBV2 with TRBJ2-6, with D perhaps matching TRBD1 (5 bases). The sequenced sample consisted of peripheral blood. The TCR comes from a human donor with acute or convalescent COVID-19. The donor label of this sample is uncertain. The CDR3 DNA sequence: TGTGCCAGCAACCGAGCAGGGACTGGGGCCAACGTCCTGACTTTC. Its protein product is CASNRAGTGANVLTF.